What follows describes a single T cell receptor (beta chain). Seattle enrolled patients during active infection and tracked them longitudinally. The sample belongs to a study of blood T cell repertoires in COVID-19. CDR3 length equals 17 residues. Trimming cost V 2 bases and J 0 bases, with 13 bases left between them. Germline V gene sequence: CDR1 MGHRA, CDR2 YSYEKL. Under the authors' procedure: Reference gene primer amplification gave estimated nucleated cell counts. Profiled with immunoSEQ multiplex PCR; TCRdb holds only in-frame clones, not every one. V and J calls and clone size come straight from that table; D and trimming were deduced from the DNA. The sample lists about 410,000 clones; 70% to 90% were seen once.

This chain connects TRBV4-1 to TRBJ1-4; D ambiguous. This TCR derives from a woman in her thirties or forties with COVID-19, enrolled during active disease. Specimen: peripheral blood. The DNA for the CDR3 is TGCGCCAGCAGCCAAACCGGCAGAGGGACAACTAATGAAAAACTGTTTTTT. This encodes CASSQTGRGTTNEKLFF.